This T cell receptor (beta chain) emerged from a study of T cell responses to AZD1222 COVID-19 vaccine. Notes on the study in general: Across spike, vaccine-associated CD4 TCRs were found, dominant at 160-218 and 743-854. Regions left unmutated in variants are reportedly the target of nearly half of spike-specific TCRs.

Clones were sequenced by immunoSEQ multiplex PCR, and TCRdb holds only the in-frame ones, with some missing. In the table there are roughly 110,000 clones, around nine tenths of which are singletons. Notes on this clone: Its antigen is currently unknown.

The V gene's germline CDR1 is MDHEN and CDR2 SYDVKM. V was trimmed by 3 bases and J by 1 base, leaving 11 bases between them. This CDR3 comprises 15 residues. Here the sequenced sample was peripheral blood, taken on day 0 of AZD1222 vaccination. The chain has TRBV28 and TRBJ2-3; TRBD2 might be the D (7 bases). This TCR came from an adult in good health. CDR3 loop: CASSLQGRGTDTQYF. CDR3 in DNA: TGTGCCAGCAGTTTGCAGGGGAGGGGCACAGATACGCAGTATTTT.